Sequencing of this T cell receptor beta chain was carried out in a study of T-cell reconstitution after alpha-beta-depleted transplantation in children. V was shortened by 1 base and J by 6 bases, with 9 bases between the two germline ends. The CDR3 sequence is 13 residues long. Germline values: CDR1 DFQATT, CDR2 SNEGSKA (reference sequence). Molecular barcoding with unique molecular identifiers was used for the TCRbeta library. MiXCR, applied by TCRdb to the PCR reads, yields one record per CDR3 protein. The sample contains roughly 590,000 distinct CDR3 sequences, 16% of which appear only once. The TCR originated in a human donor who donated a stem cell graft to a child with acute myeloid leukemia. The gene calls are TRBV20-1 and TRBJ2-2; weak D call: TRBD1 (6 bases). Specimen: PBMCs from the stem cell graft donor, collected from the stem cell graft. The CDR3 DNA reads TGCAGTGCTAGAGGCGGACAGTCCGGGGAGCTGTTTTTT. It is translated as CSARGGQSGELFF.